The 29 T cell receptor beta chains below all came from one sample that was sequenced in a study of T-cell reconstitution after alpha-beta-depleted transplantation in children. This sample's TCRbeta library carried unique molecular identifier barcodes. TCRdb called the PCR reads again in MiXCR, with one record for every CDR3 protein. The sample has almost 600,000 distinct CDR3 sequences; roughly 27% are singletons. The specimen was PBMCs, collected before TCRalphabeta/CD19-depleted stem cell transplant. The receptor source for this set is a boy under three years old with Wiskott-Aldrich syndrome, due to receive a stem cell transplant.

V is TRBV7-9 and J is TRBJ2-5, with no clear D. Trimming left V 5 bases short and J 6 bases short, with 16 bases between. CDR3 size: 14 residues. Germline V gives CDR1 SEHNR, CDR2 FQNEAQ (reference sequence). This chain's CDR3 is CASSKAKNSKTQYF. CDR3 nucleotide sequence: TGTGCCAGCAGCAAAGCCAAGAACTCGAAGACCCAGTACTTC.

The rearrangement uses TRBV5-1 and TRBJ2-7, with 8 bases identical to TRBD1. The ends lost 3 bases at V and 0 bases at J; junction bases unmatched: 11. The CDR3 is made up of 17 amino acids. Germline-derived CDR1 and CDR2 are SGHRS and YFSETQ. In DNA form, the CDR3 reads TGCGCCAGCAGCTGGGGACAGGAACCAAGGTTCTCCTACGAGCAGTACTTC. This sequence encodes CASSWGQEPRFSYEQYF.

This clonotype was counted only a few times. CDR3 DNA sequence: TGTGCCATCAGAAGAGGACTAGCGGACTACAATGAGCAGTTCTTC. It encodes CAIRRGLADYNEQFF. The rearrangement uses TRBV7-9 and TRBJ2-1; 10 bases agree with TRBD2. The junction had 9 bases not matched to a gene; V was cut back by 10 bases and J by 3 bases. Germline V gene data show CDR1 as SEHNR and CDR2 as FQNEAQ (reference sequence). The CDR3 is 15 residues long.

This clonotype was found a few times. The V and J genes are TRBV6-1 and TRBJ1-5, with D tentatively TRBD1 (5 bases). Per the germline V gene, CDR1 is MNHNS and CDR2 is SASEGT. V was cut by 6 bases and J by 3 bases, with 9 bases left in between. CDR3 size: 13 residues. In DNA form, the CDR3 reads TGTGCCAGCAGGGGACGTTCCAATCAGCCCCAGCATTTT. Translating it yields CASRGRSNQPQHF.

This clonotype was found a few times. The gene calls are TRBV12-3 or TRBV12-4 and TRBJ2-1; D possibly corresponds to TRBD1 (6 bases). This CDR3 has 14 residues. The germline V and J ends were trimmed by 3 bases and 8 bases, with 14 bases remaining between them. The CDR3 DNA sequence: TGTGCCAGCAGTTTGGGCAGGGGAGTGTATGAGCAGTTCTTC. This encodes CASSLGRGVYEQFF.

This clonotype was detected only a few times. The rearrangement links TRBV2 to TRBJ2-1; D may match TRBD1 or TRBD2 (6 bases each). The germline V and J ends were trimmed by 10 bases and 10 bases, with 14 bases remaining between them. Germline V gives CDR1 SNHLY, CDR2 FYNNEI. The CDR3 runs to 11 residues. The CDR3 here is CAKGGPQEQFF. CDR3 DNA: TGTGCCAAGGGGGGACCCCAGGAGCAGTTCTTC. The full variable domain, completed using reference TRBV2 and TRBJ2-1, is EPEVTQTPSHQVTQMGQEVILRCVPISNHLYFYWYRQILGQKVEFLVSFYNNEISEKSEIFDDQFSVERPDGSNFTLKIRSTKLEDSAMYFCAKGGPQEQFFGPGTRLTVL.

This clonotype appeared a few times. The chain uses TRBV5-1 and TRBJ1-5, with TRBD1 matching over 9 bases. V shed 4 bases and J 7 bases; nucleotides not matched to a gene: 6. The CDR3 extends over 14 amino acids. Germline loops: CDR1 SGHRS, CDR2 YFSETQ. The CDR3 DNA reads TGCGCCAGCAGCATCACAGGGGGCGTACAGCCCCAGCATTTT. Protein: CASSITGGVQPQHF. Looking up the rest from reference TRBV5-1 and TRBJ1-5 gives the full variable domain: KAGVTQTPRYLIKTRGQQVTLSCSPISGHRSVSWYQQTPGQGLQFLFEYFSETQRNKGNFPGRFSGRQFSNSRSEMNVSTLELGDSALYLCASSITGGVQPQHFGDGTRLSIL.

In its sample, this clonotype was seen a few times. The chain links TRBV7-9 to TRBJ2-7; TRBD1 aligns across 7 bases. The CDR3 has 16 amino acids. J gave up 0 bases and V 0 bases, and 5 bases lay outside the gene matches. Germline CDR1 is SEHNR and CDR2 is FQNEAQ (reference sequence). CDR3 region: CASSLARTGFSYEQYF. The CDR3 region has the DNA TGTGCCAGCAGCTTAGCCAGGACAGGATTCTCCTACGAGCAGTACTTC.

The rearrangement joins TRBV11-2 to TRBJ2-5, with 9 nucleotides matching TRBD2. Germline loops: CDR1 SGHAT, CDR2 FQNNGV. V was pared by 2 bases and J by 0 bases, with 13 bases of the junction left unmatched. The CDR3 sequence is 19 residues long. CDR3 residues: CASSLQGSGRPLYQETQYF. The CDR3 DNA sequence: TGTGCCAGCAGCTTACAGGGTAGCGGGAGACCCCTGTACCAAGAGACCCAGTACTTC.

This clonotype was seen a handful of times. This chain uses TRBV10-3 with TRBJ2-1; no reliable D call. CDR1 is ENHRY and CDR2 is SYGVKD in the germline V gene. This CDR3 comprises 14 residues. V was clipped by 0 bases and J by 1 base, with 4 bases between them. The CDR3: CAISESGSYNEQFF. The CDR3 DNA follows: TGTGCCATCAGTGAGTCGGGGTCCTACAATGAGCAGTTCTTC.

DNA for the CDR3: TGCAGTGCTAGAGTCCAAGCAATCAATGAGCAGTTCTTC. Translating it yields CSARVQAINEQFF. This rearrangement joins TRBV20-1 to TRBJ2-1; no clear D. CDR3 length equals 13 residues. Germline CDR1 DFQATT, CDR2 SNEGSKA (reference sequence). V shed 1 base and J shed 6 bases, with 10 bases lying between them.

V is TRBV10-3 and J is TRBJ2-3; D is undetermined. Germline CDR1 is ENHRY and CDR2 is SYGVKD. The CDR3 contains 12 residues. The ends were cut back, 7 bases at V and 4 bases at J, with 9 bases in the middle. The CDR3 nucleotides read TGTGCCATCACCTCGGATTCAGATACGCAGTATTTT. Protein sequence: CAITSDSDTQYF.

The chain carries TRBV6-1 and TRBJ2-3; 10 nucleotides match TRBD2. The CDR3 loop spans 14 amino acids. V shed 3 bases and J 5 bases; nucleotides not matched to a gene: 2. In germline, CDR1 is MNHNS, CDR2 SASEGT. The CDR3 DNA sequence: TGTGCCAGCAGTGACGGACTAGCGGTAGATACGCAGTATTTT. This encodes CASSDGLAVDTQYF.

The chain is built from TRBV12-3 or TRBV12-4 and TRBJ2-3, with 7 bases fitting TRBD2. The CDR3 spans 14 residues. V lost 3 bases to trimming and J lost 2 bases; unmatched junction nucleotides: 2. CDR3 loop: CASSFLADTDTQYF. CDR3 bases: TGTGCCAGCAGTTTTCTAGCGGACACAGATACGCAGTATTTT.

J is TRBJ1-5 and V is TRBV28; D ambiguous. The germline V gene has CDR1 MDHEN and CDR2 SYDVKM. Trimming pared 3 bases from V and 4 bases from J, leaving 16 bases between. The CDR3 extends over 16 amino acids. CDR3 nucleotide sequence: TGTGCCAGCAGTTTGCCTCGGAAAGGGAATAATCAGCCCCAGCATTTT. This codes for CASSLPRKGNNQPQHF.

The J gene is TRBJ2-3, the V gene TRBV20-1; TRBD2 might be the D (5 bases). Per the germline V gene, CDR1 is DFQATT and CDR2 is SNEGSKA (reference sequence). CDR3 length equals 15 residues. V shed 0 bases and J shed 3 bases, with 13 bases lying between them. The CDR3 region has the DNA TGCAGTGCTAGAGATCCGAGCGGAGGAACAGATACGCAGTATTTT. Amino acids: CSARDPSGGTDTQYF.

The V gene is TRBV20-1, the J gene TRBJ2-1; D is unclear. This CDR3 region has 14 residues. Germline loops: CDR1 DFQATT, CDR2 SNEGSKA (reference sequence). V gave up 3 bases and J gave up 0 bases, with 9 bases separating them. The CDR3, as DNA: TGCAGTGCTAGCTACAGTAGCTCCTACAATGAGCAGTTCTTC. Protein product: CSASYSSSYNEQFF.

Only a few counts were recorded for this clonotype. V and J are TRBV11-1 and TRBJ2-7; the D is unclear. The germline V gene has CDR1 SGHAT and CDR2 FQDESV (reference sequence). CDR3 length: 13 amino acids. Trimming pared 2 bases from V and 6 bases from J, leaving 11 bases between. The chain's CDR3 is CASSLREATEQYF. DNA for the CDR3: TGTGCCAGCAGCTTAAGAGAGGCTACCGAGCAGTACTTC. The variable domain in full, with the rest retrieved from reference TRBV11-1 and TRBJ2-7, is EAEVAQSPRYKITEKSQAVAFWCDPISGHATLYWYRQILGQGPELLVQFQDESVVDDSQLPKDRFSAERLKGVDSTLKIQPAELGDSAMYLCASSLREATEQYFGPGTRLTVT.

The chain couples TRBV7-6 to TRBJ2-1; maybe TRBD1 (6 bases). CDR1 SGHVS and CDR2 FNYEAQ come from the germline V gene. This CDR3 region has 15 residues. The ends were cut back, 5 bases at V and 8 bases at J, with 19 bases in the middle. As DNA, the CDR3 is TGTGCCAGCAGCCGTCAGGGGAATATCGGCCATGAGCAGTTCTTC. Encoded protein: CASSRQGNIGHEQFF.

In this sample, this clonotype turned up a few times. The chain is built from TRBV5-1 and TRBJ2-2, with 15 bases identical to TRBD2. Germline CDR1 SGHRS, CDR2 YFSETQ. With V trimmed by 4 bases and J by 4 bases, 8 bases remained unmatched. The CDR3 spans 18 residues. CDR3 DNA sequence: TGCGCCAGCAGCACCGGACTAGCGGGAGGGCCCAGCACCGGGGAGCTGTTTTTT. Its translation: CASSTGLAGGPSTGELFF.

V and J are TRBV7-8 and TRBJ2-3; D call uncertain. The CDR3 runs to 14 residues. Deletions cut 0 bases from V and 4 bases from J, with 8 bases between. Per germline, CDR1 SGHVS and CDR2 FQNEAQ. The CDR3 DNA follows: TGTGCCAGCAGCTTAGCGCCTTCGTCAGATACGCAGTATTTT. Protein: CASSLAPSSDTQYF.

In the case of this clonotype: At one of its ends the junction is not consistent with the germline gene, which may arise from a read error. The chain carries TRBV5-1 and TRBJ2-7; 8 nucleotides line up with TRBD2. Germline V CDR1 and CDR2: SGHRS, YFSETQ. The CDR3 loop spans 14 amino acids. The CDR3 nucleotides read TGCGCCAGCTCAAGAGCGGGAGTCTCCCACGAGCAGTACTTC. As protein: CASSRAGVSHEQYF.

The CDR3 bases are TGCGCCAGCAGCCTTAATGATCGGACAGGGCGAAATGAGCAGTTCTTC. Its translation is CASSLNDRTGRNEQFF. V gene TRBV5-1 combines with J gene TRBJ2-1; 8 positions match TRBD1. There are 16 residues in the CDR3. V dropped 4 bases and J dropped 7; count of bases not matched to a gene: 13. Germline V lookup: CDR1 SGHRS, CDR2 YFSETQ. The full variable domain, its missing parts supplied by reference TRBV5-1 and TRBJ2-1, is KAGVTQTPRYLIKTRGQQVTLSCSPISGHRSVSWYQQTPGQGLQFLFEYFSETQRNKGNFPGRFSGRQFSNSRSEMNVSTLELGDSALYLCASSLNDRTGRNEQFFGPGTRLTVL.

This clonotype was counted only a few times. The rearrangement joins TRBV28 to TRBJ1-2; D remains unclear. This CDR3 region has 12 residues. V was clipped by 5 bases and J by 5 bases, with 9 bases between them. Germline V gene lookup returns CDR1 MDHEN and CDR2 SYDVKM. CDR3 sequence: CASSAIPYGYTF. The CDR3, as DNA: TGTGCCAGCAGTGCCATACCGTATGGCTACACCTTC.

This clonotype has just a few counts. The rearrangement links TRBV28 to TRBJ1-1, with 7 bases matching TRBD1. Germline CDR1 MDHEN, CDR2 SYDVKM. CDR3 size: 15 residues. The V segment lost 10 bases and the J segment 0 bases; nucleotides outside the gene matches: 11. The CDR3 bases are TGTGCCACTCGGCAGGGGGGAAATATGAACACTGAAGCTTTCTTT. This encodes CATRQGGNMNTEAFF.

This chain joins TRBV10-3 and TRBJ2-3; D is undetermined. Germline assignment: CDR1 ENHRY and CDR2 SYGVKD. Trimming stripped 2 bases from V and 6 bases from J, with 18 bases between. This CDR3 has 16 residues. The CDR3 coding sequence is TGTGCCATCAGTGAGGAGGAAACGGCGGTGGGGGATACGCAGTATTTT. Translated, it gives CAISEEETAVGDTQYF.

This clonotype came up once. The J gene is TRBJ2-1, the V gene TRBV20-1; TRBD1 might be the D (6 bases). There are 13 residues in the CDR3. Germline V gives CDR1 DFQATT, CDR2 SNEGSKA (reference sequence). Trimming removed 5 bases at V and 6 bases at J, with 14 bases between. Written as DNA, the CDR3 is TGCAGTGCTCTAATCACAGGGATCAATGAGCAGTTCTTC. It yields the protein CSALITGINEQFF.

Points on this clonotype: Mismatch with germline at one junction end may stem from a read error. The chain recombines TRBV20-1 with TRBJ2-3; 9 bases fit TRBD2. In germline, CDR1 is DFQATT, CDR2 SNEGSKA (reference sequence). The CDR3 is made up of 18 amino acids. The CDR3, as DNA: TGCAGCGCTAGACGACTCGCGGGAGGGGAAACTAGCACAGATACGCAGTATTTT. As protein: CSARRLAGGETSTDTQYF.

The table lists this clonotype with a few counts. The chain combines TRBV7-9 with TRBJ1-4; perhaps TRBD1 as D (5 bases). Germline CDR1 reads SEHNR; CDR2 reads FQNEAQ (reference sequence). The CDR3 runs to 16 residues. Trimming pared 5 bases from V and 8 bases from J, leaving 21 bases between. This CDR3 reads CASSPPSSTQGEKLFF. As DNA, the CDR3 is TGTGCCAGCAGCCCCCCGTCGAGCACGCAGGGCGAAAAACTGTTTTTT.